The 7 T cell receptor beta chains reported below all come from one sample, sequenced in a study of graft-versus-host responses after intestinal transplantation. Here immunoSEQ multiplex PCR was the method, and the copy in TCRdb shows in-frame clones only, minus some. The table records roughly 92,000 clones, roughly nine tenths of them present only once. What these receptors recognize is not known. The sequences come from unstimulated CD4+ T cells sorted from spleen or lymph node cells, collected before intestinal transplant. These receptors all come from a human donor who received an intestinal transplant.

This clone was seen once. V usage is TRBV19 and J usage is TRBJ1-2, with TRBD1 as a possible D gene (5 bases). CDR1 LNHDA and CDR2 SQIVND come from the germline V gene (reference sequence). V shed 5 bases and J shed 6 bases, with 13 bases lying between them. The CDR3 contains 13 residues. The CDR3 sequence is CASSFDWGNGYTF. CDR3 DNA: TGTGCCAGTAGTTTCGATTGGGGCAATGGCTACACCTTC. The complete variable domain, with remaining parts taken from reference TRBV19 and TRBJ1-2, reads DGGITQSPKYLFRKEGQNVTLSCEQNLNHDAMYWYRQDPGQGLRLIYYSQIVNDFQKGDIAEGYSVSREKKESFPLTVTSAQKNPTAFYLCASSFDWGNGYTFGSGTRLTVV.

V and J are TRBV10-1 and TRBJ2-3; 8 nucleotides line up with TRBD2. V lost 5 bases to trimming and J lost 2 bases; unmatched junction nucleotides: 3. Germline V gene lookup returns CDR1 WNHNN and CDR2 SYGVQD (reference sequence). This CDR3 is 14 amino acids long. The DNA of the CDR3 is TGCGCCAGCAGTCATAGCGGGGTCACAGATACGCAGTATTTT. Translating it yields CASSHSGVTDTQYF.

There are a few counts of this clone. The gene calls are TRBV29-1 and TRBJ1-1; the D gene is possibly TRBD1 (6 bases). Germline CDR1 SQVTM, CDR2 ANQGSEA. The CDR3 spans 13 residues. V shed 7 bases and J shed 0 bases, with 12 bases lying between them. CDR3 in amino acids: CSALQGMNTEAFF. CDR3 bases: TGCAGCGCATTACAGGGTATGAACACTGAAGCTTTCTTT.

The V and J genes are TRBV9 and TRBJ2-5; 11 positions agree with TRBD2. Germline V gene data show CDR1 as SGDLS and CDR2 as YYNGEE. The CDR3 contains 17 residues. V trimming: 0 bases; J trimming: 2 bases; junction bases outside the gene matches: 6. Here the CDR3 reads CASSVAPSGGPQETQYF. The CDR3 coding sequence is TGTGCCAGCAGCGTAGCCCCTAGCGGGGGGCCGCAAGAGACCCAGTACTTC.

The table lists this clone with a count of one. CDR3 in amino acids: CASSPRGGAALNTEAFF. The DNA of the CDR3 is TGTGCCAGCAGCCCAAGGGGGGGGGCAGCCTTGAACACTGAAGCTTTCTTT. The chain has TRBV9 and TRBJ1-1, with D maybe TRBD1 (6 bases). The CDR3 spans 17 residues. V lost 4 bases and J 0 bases, leaving 19 bases between the germline ends. Per the germline V gene, CDR1 is SGDLS and CDR2 is YYNGEE.

Turning to this clone: One end of the junction is discordant with germline, which a read error may explain. The DNA for the CDR3 is TGCGCGCGGCGGGGGGCGGGACAGCCCCAGCATTTT. It is translated as CARRGAGQPQHF. The chain links TRBV27 to TRBJ1-5; maybe TRBD1 (6 bases). Germline CDR1 MNHEY, CDR2 SMNVEV (reference sequence). This CDR3 is 12 amino acids long.

Here the CDR3 DNA reads TGCAGTCCACGGGGAGGAGAGACCCAGTACTTC. Encoded protein: CSPRGGETQYF. The rearrangement links TRBV20-1 to TRBJ2-5, with D tentatively TRBD2 (6 bases). Germline assignment: CDR1 DFQATT and CDR2 SNEGSKA (reference sequence). This CDR3 region has 11 residues. The V gene lost 8 bases and the J gene lost 4 bases, with 11 bases spanning the gap.